The 27 T cell receptor beta chains below were found in one sample sequenced in a study of OX40 agonist ivuxolimab in advanced cancers. Assay: immunoSEQ multiplex PCR; the TCRdb copy retains only in-frame clones and omits some. The data hold about 42,000 clones, with roughly nine tenths observed a single time. Sequenced here: CD4+ or CD8+ T cells sorted from blood, sampled in a trial of the OX40 agonist ivuxolimab. All receptors derive from an adult with an advanced solid tumor such as melanoma, head and neck, liver or kidney cancer.

The V and J genes are TRBV27 and TRBJ2-6; TRBD2 is a possible D gene (7 bases). The V and J ends lost 0 bases and 0 bases respectively, with 12 bases between them. The CDR3 is 18 residues long. Germline lookup yields CDR1 MNHEY and CDR2 SMNVEV (reference sequence). For the CDR3, the DNA is TGTGCCAGCAGTTTATCGCAGGGAGGGGGCTCTGGGGCCAACGTCCTGACTTTC. It specifies CASSLSQGGGSGANVLTF.

The chain carries TRBV7-2 and TRBJ2-1, with 11 bases lining up with TRBD1. Germline CDR1 is SGHTA and CDR2 is FQGNSA. Trimming at V came to 4 bases and at J to 8 bases, leaving 7 bases not matched to a gene. This CDR3 region has 15 residues. CDR3 amino acids: CASSSDRGPGDEQFF. The CDR3 DNA follows: TGTGCCAGCAGCTCGGACAGGGGGCCCGGAGATGAGCAGTTCTTC.

This clone was recorded only once. In DNA, the CDR3 is TGTGCCAGCAGCTTACGTCCGGTCCAGGGGGCAACTAATGAAAAACTGTTTTTT. Amino acid sequence: CASSLRPVQGATNEKLFF. The rearrangement links TRBV7-8 to TRBJ1-4; 7 nucleotides match TRBD1. With V trimmed by 2 bases and J by 0 bases, 9 bases remained unmatched. This CDR3 comprises 18 residues. Germline loops: CDR1 SGHVS, CDR2 FQNEAQ.

The rearrangement joins TRBV7-9 to TRBJ2-6; D not resolved. The CDR3 runs to 19 residues. Germline CDR1 and CDR2: SEHNR and FQNEAQ (reference sequence). V was pared by 0 bases and J by 0 bases, with 15 bases between. The CDR3 sequence is CASSLAADSFRSGANVLTF. CDR3 in DNA: TGTGCCAGCAGCTTAGCGGCGGATAGCTTTCGCTCTGGGGCCAACGTCCTGACTTTC.

This chain uses TRBV7-6 with TRBJ2-5; D is possibly TRBD1 (6 bases). V was cut by 6 bases and J by 1 base, with 18 bases left in between. The V gene's germline CDR1 is SGHVS and CDR2 FNYEAQ. The CDR3 contains 16 residues. The CDR3 bases are TGTGCCAGCAGTCCCGTGGGACACCCGGTCCAAGAGACCCAGTACTTC. This gives the protein CASSPVGHPVQETQYF.

The chain is built from TRBV6-1 and TRBJ2-7; D is uncertain. Germline values: CDR1 MNHNS, CDR2 SASEGT. Trimming stripped 2 bases from V and 2 bases from J, with 4 bases between. The CDR3 runs 12 residues. The CDR3 loop is CASSELPYEQYF. In nucleotides, the CDR3 is TGTGCCAGCAGTGAACTGCCCTACGAGCAGTACTTC.

V is TRBV6-1 and J is TRBJ2-5; maybe TRBD2 (5 bases). Deletions cut 4 bases from V and 8 bases from J, with 11 bases between. Per the germline V gene, CDR1 is MNHNS and CDR2 is SASEGT. The CDR3 totals 12 residues. In DNA form, the CDR3 reads TGTGCCAGCAGTGGATTAGGGAGTACCCAGTACTTC. Protein product: CASSGLGSTQYF.

The rearrangement joins TRBV6-5 to TRBJ2-7; 7 nucleotides line up with TRBD1. The CDR3 contains 12 residues. V was pared by 7 bases and J by 12 bases, with 12 bases of the junction left unmatched. Germline assignment: CDR1 MNHEY and CDR2 SVGAGI. The CDR3 nucleotides are TGTGCCAGCAAGGACAGGTGGGGGAATGCGTACTTC. Residues: CASKDRWGNAYF.

The chain couples TRBV2 to TRBJ1-5, with a possible D match to TRBD1 (6 bases). CDR1 is SNHLY and CDR2 is FYNNEI in the germline V gene. The CDR3 is 14 amino acids. The ends were cut back, 5 bases at V and 5 bases at J, with 13 bases in the middle. CDR3 in amino acids: CASSYRADYQPQHF. DNA for the CDR3: TGTGCCAGCAGTTACAGGGCGGATTATCAGCCCCAGCATTTT. The entire variable domain, with the rest obtained from reference TRBV2 and TRBJ1-5, is as follows: EPEVTQTPSHQVTQMGQEVILRCVPISNHLYFYWYRQILGQKVEFLVSFYNNEISEKSEIFDDQFSVERPDGSNFTLKIRSTKLEDSAMYFCASSYRADYQPQHFGDGTRLSIL.

V is TRBV4-2 and J is TRBJ2-5; 12 bases are shared with TRBD2. Germline assignment: CDR1 LGHNA and CDR2 YNFKEQ. With 4 bases clipped from V and 5 bases from J, the junction kept 11 bases outside the gene matches. The CDR3 loop spans 17 amino acids. The CDR3 nucleotides are TGTGCCAGCAGCCCCCGGACTAGCGGGACGATCGGGGAGACCCAGTACTTC. Residues: CASSPRTSGTIGETQYF.

This chain connects TRBV5-4 to TRBJ1-3; 7 nucleotides match TRBD1. This CDR3 contains 17 residues. Germline assignment: CDR1 SGHNT and CDR2 YYREEE (reference sequence). The V segment lost 1 base and the J segment 5 bases; nucleotides outside the gene matches: 12. For the CDR3, the DNA is TGTGCCAGCAGCTTGCGGGGTACAGGGGAAGGAAGAAACACCATATATTTT. Protein product: CASSLRGTGEGRNTIYF.

The J gene is TRBJ2-1, the V gene TRBV7-3; D is undetermined. Trimming left V 1 base short and J 5 bases short, with 6 bases between. This CDR3 is 13 amino acids long. Germline values: CDR1 SGHTA, CDR2 FQGTGA. CDR3 residues: CASSLNRDNEQFF. CDR3 coding DNA: TGTGCCAGCAGCTTAAACCGAGACAATGAGCAGTTCTTC.

The chain employs TRBV10-2 and TRBJ2-7, with TRBD2 matching 12 bases. J was trimmed by 3 bases and V by 0 bases; bases with no gene match: 6. CDR3 size: 17 residues. The germline gives CDR1 WSHSY, CDR2 SAAADI. CDR3 amino acids: CASSESKTSGSGYEQYF. The CDR3, as DNA: TGCGCCAGCAGTGAGTCTAAGACTAGCGGGAGTGGCTACGAGCAGTACTTC.

The J gene is TRBJ1-3, the V gene TRBV10-3; 7 bases align to TRBD1. Germline loops: CDR1 ENHRY, CDR2 SYGVKD. After removal of 9 bases from V and 0 bases from J, the junction contained 2 bases not matched to a gene. The CDR3 spans 13 residues. For the CDR3, the DNA is TGTGCCATTAGGACAGGCTCTGGAAACACCATATATTTT. Protein: CAIRTGSGNTIYF.

V usage is TRBV19 and J usage is TRBJ1-1, with 7 positions matching TRBD1. The CDR3 extends over 15 amino acids. J lost 2 bases, V lost 7 bases, and 10 bases had no gene match. The germline gives CDR1 LNHDA, CDR2 SQIVND (reference sequence). The CDR3 DNA sequence: TGTGCCAGTACCCTCTGGGACAGACCTAACACTGAAGCTTTCTTT. It translates to CASTLWDRPNTEAFF.

This clone was seen just once. The rearrangement links TRBV6-6 to TRBJ1-4; unclear D gene. V was shortened by 3 bases and J by 0 bases, with 5 bases between the two germline ends. The germline CDR1 and CDR2 sequences are MNHNY and SVGAGI (reference sequence). The CDR3 covers 14 residues. The CDR3 DNA is TGTGCCAGCAGTTATGACACAACTAATGAAAAACTGTTTTTT. Encoded protein: CASSYDTTNEKLFF.

CDR3 loop: CASSPQLYEQYF. CDR3 in DNA: TGTGCCAGCAGTCCCCAGCTCTACGAGCAGTACTTC. This chain connects TRBV28 to TRBJ2-7; unclear D gene. Germline assignment: CDR1 MDHEN and CDR2 SYDVKM. The CDR3 is 12 amino acids. V shed 5 bases and J shed 3 bases, with 8 bases lying between them.

J is TRBJ1-5 and V is TRBV10-3; 7 positions agree with TRBD1. V shed 10 bases and J 0 bases; nucleotides not matched to a gene: 12. This CDR3 contains 16 residues. Germline V gene sequence: CDR1 ENHRY, CDR2 SYGVKD. The CDR3 DNA sequence: TGTGCCACCAAACCGACAGGGACAGCTAGCAATCAGCCCCAGCATTTT. This sequence encodes CATKPTGTASNQPQHF.

This sequence joins TRBV6-1 and TRBJ1-2; tentative D call: TRBD1 (5 bases). V was clipped by 6 bases and J by 0 bases, with 14 bases between them. Germline CDR1 MNHNS, CDR2 SASEGT. This CDR3 region has 15 residues. The CDR3 spells CASSYSDRPNYGYTF. The DNA of the CDR3 is TGTGCCAGCAGCTATTCTGACAGACCTAACTATGGCTACACCTTC.

J is TRBJ1-1 and V is TRBV6-1; D is perhaps TRBD1 (5 bases). Trimming left V 6 bases short and J 1 base short, with 12 bases between. The CDR3 spans 14 residues. CDR1 and CDR2 (germline): MNHNS, SASEGT. The CDR3, as DNA: TGTGCCAGCAGCGCTACAGGACAGAACACTGAAGCTTTCTTT. Translating gives CASSATGQNTEAFF.

The chain combines TRBV2 with TRBJ1-5; TRBD1 is a possible D gene (5 bases). Trimming removed 3 bases at V and 1 base at J, with 10 bases between. The CDR3 has 15 residues. Germline V gene data show CDR1 as SNHLY and CDR2 as FYNNEI. The CDR3 spells CASSDRRTSNQPQHF. The CDR3 DNA follows: TGTGCCAGCAGTGACCGGCGGACAAGCAATCAGCCCCAGCATTTT.

This chain links TRBV4-2 with TRBJ2-2, with D possibly matching TRBD1 (6 bases). This CDR3 is 16 amino acids long. V lost 2 bases, J lost 3 bases, and 13 bases lay in between. Germline loops: CDR1 LGHNA, CDR2 YNFKEQ. The CDR3 region is CASSQLGNRDTGELFF. The CDR3, as DNA: TGTGCCAGCAGCCAATTGGGTAACAGGGACACCGGGGAGCTGTTTTTT.

This rearrangement joins TRBV5-1 to TRBJ2-1; TRBD2 aligns across 9 bases. The germline gives CDR1 SGHRS, CDR2 YFSETQ. The CDR3 is 15 amino acids. V lost 2 bases, J lost 7 bases, and 7 bases stayed unmatched. This CDR3 reads CASSFMGLAGNEQFF. The CDR3 coding sequence is TGCGCCAGCAGCTTCATGGGACTAGCTGGAAATGAGCAGTTCTTC.

V and J are TRBV6-5 and TRBJ2-1; 8 bases agree with TRBD2. Germline V gene data show CDR1 as MNHEY and CDR2 as SVGAGI. This CDR3 region has 16 residues. The trim removed 2 bases at V and 4 bases at J, leaving 7 bases unmatched. The CDR3 sequence: CASSYRGLASYNEQFF. The DNA for the CDR3 is TGTGCCAGCAGTTACCGAGGACTAGCCTCTTACAATGAGCAGTTCTTC.

The chain joins TRBV19 to TRBJ1-5, with D uncertain. Germline V gene lookup returns CDR1 LNHDA and CDR2 SQIVND (reference sequence). The CDR3 is 14 residues long. V was pared by 4 bases and J by 5 bases, with 12 bases between. The CDR3 bases are TGTGCCAGTAGTACGTCGGGGAGCTATCAGCCCCAGCATTTT. Translation gives CASSTSGSYQPQHF.

The chain joins TRBV10-3 to TRBJ1-5; TRBD1 is a possible D gene (5 bases). This CDR3 spans 14 amino acids. The germline V gene has CDR1 ENHRY and CDR2 SYGVKD. Trimming cost V 3 bases and J 8 bases, with 14 bases left between them. In nucleotides, the CDR3 is TGTGCCATCAGTGAATCCCAGGGAACCGAGCCCCAGCATTTT. Its protein product is CAISESQGTEPQHF.

The V and J genes are TRBV30 and TRBJ1-1; D call uncertain. Germline V gene sequence: CDR1 GTSNPN, CDR2 SVGIG (reference sequence). The germline V and J ends were trimmed by 4 bases and 3 bases, with 15 bases remaining between them. The CDR3 covers 14 residues. CDR3 region: CAWILIGRDTEAFF. The DNA for the CDR3 is TGTGCCTGGATTTTAATCGGGAGGGACACTGAAGCTTTCTTT.